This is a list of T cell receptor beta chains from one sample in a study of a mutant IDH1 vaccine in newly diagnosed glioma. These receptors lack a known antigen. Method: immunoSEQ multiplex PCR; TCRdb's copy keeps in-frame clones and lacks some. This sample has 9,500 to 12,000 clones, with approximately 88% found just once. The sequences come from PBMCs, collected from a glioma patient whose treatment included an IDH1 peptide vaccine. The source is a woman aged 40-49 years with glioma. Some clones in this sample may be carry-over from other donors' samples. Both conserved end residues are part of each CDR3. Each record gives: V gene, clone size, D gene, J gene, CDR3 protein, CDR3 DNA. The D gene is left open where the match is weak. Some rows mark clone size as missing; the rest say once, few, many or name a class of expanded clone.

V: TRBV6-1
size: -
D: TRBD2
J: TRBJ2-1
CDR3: CASSEVWDYGEQFF
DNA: TGTGCCAGCAGTGAAGTCTGGGACTACGGTGAGCAGTTCTTC

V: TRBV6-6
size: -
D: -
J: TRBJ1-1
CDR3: CASTVNPTGPSGWGFF
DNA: TGTGCCAGCACAGTTAACCCCACGGGCCCATCAGGGTGGGGTTTCTTT

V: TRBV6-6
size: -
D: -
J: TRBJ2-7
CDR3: CASRFQGSEEQYF
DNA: TGTGCCAGCAGATTCCAGGGTAGTGAGGAGCAGTACTTC

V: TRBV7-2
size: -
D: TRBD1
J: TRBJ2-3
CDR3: CASTPGQGSDTQYF
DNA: TGTGCCAGCACCCCGGGACAGGGCTCAGATACGCAGTATTTT

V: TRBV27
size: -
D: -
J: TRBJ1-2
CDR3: CASSPPGRNGYTF
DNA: TGTGCCAGCAGTCCCCCCGGACGGAATGGCTACACCTTC

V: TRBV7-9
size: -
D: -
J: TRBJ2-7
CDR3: CASSQTGINEQYF
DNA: TGTGCCAGCAGCCAGACAGGAATAAACGAGCAGTACTTC

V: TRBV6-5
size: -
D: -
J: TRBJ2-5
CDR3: CASSYSFAGGEETQYF
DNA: TGTGCCAGCAGTTACTCCTTTGCTGGAGGGGAGGAGACCCAGTACTTC

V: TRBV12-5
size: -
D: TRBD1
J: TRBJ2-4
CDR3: CASGPDRDAIQYF
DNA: TGTGCTAGTGGTCCGGACAGGGATGCCATTCAGTACTTC

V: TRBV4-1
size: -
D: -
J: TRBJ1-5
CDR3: CASSHVARKGNQPQHF
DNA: TGCGCCAGCAGCCATGTCGCAAGGAAAGGCAATCAGCCCCAGCATTTT

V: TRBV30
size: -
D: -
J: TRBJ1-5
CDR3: CAWSVSGTGKAQHF
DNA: TGTGCCTGGAGTGTATCTGGTACAGGGAAGGCCCAGCATTTT

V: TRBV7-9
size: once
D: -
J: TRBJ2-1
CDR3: CASRSIRQSSYNEQFF
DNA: TGTGCCAGCAGGTCTATCAGGCAGAGCTCCTACAATGAGCAGTTCTTC

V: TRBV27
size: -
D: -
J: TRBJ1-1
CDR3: CASSFSVTGATEAFF
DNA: TGTGCCAGCAGTTTCTCGGTTACAGGCGCCACTGAAGCTTTCTTT

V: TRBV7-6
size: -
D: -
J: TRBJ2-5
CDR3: CASSSAQPRVAQYF
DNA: TGTGCCAGCAGCTCGGCCCAACCACGAGTGGCCCAGTACTTC

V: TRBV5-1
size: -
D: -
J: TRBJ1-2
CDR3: CASSLSTEANYGYTF
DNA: TGCGCCAGCAGCTTGAGTACAGAAGCTAACTATGGCTACACCTTC

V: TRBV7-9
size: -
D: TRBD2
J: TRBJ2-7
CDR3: CASSALTSGTSYEQYF
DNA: TGTGCCAGCAGCGCCTTAACTAGCGGGACATCCTACGAGCAGTACTTC

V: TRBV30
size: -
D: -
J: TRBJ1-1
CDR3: CAWKKLSNTEAFF
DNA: TGTGCCTGGAAAAAGCTATCGAACACTGAAGCTTTCTTT

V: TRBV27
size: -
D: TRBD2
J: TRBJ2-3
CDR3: CASSLGLIAGTTDTQYF
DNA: TGTGCCAGCAGTTTGGGGTTGATAGCGGGGACCACAGATACGCAGTATTTT

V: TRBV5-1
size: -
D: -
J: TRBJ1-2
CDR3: CASSQQGLYGYTF
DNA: TGCGCCAGCAGCCAACAGGGCCTCTATGGCTACACCTTC

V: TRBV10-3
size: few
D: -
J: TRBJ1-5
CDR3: CAISEGQGSFSNQPQHF
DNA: TGTGCCATCAGTGAGGGTCAGGGCTCGTTTAGCAATCAGCCCCAGCATTTT

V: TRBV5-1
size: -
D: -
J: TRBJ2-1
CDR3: CASSLGATQIRSQFF
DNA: TGCGCCAGCAGCTTGGGAGCGACCCAGATAAGATCGCAGTTCTTC

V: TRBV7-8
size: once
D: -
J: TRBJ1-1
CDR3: CASSLFIQPNTEAFF
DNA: TGTGCCAGCAGCTTATTTATACAACCGAACACTGAAGCTTTCTTT

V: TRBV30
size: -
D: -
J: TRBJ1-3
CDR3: CAWDGSSGNTIYF
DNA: TGTGCCTGGGACGGTTCCTCTGGAAACACCATATATTTT

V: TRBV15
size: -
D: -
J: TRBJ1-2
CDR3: CATSREGGGYGYTF
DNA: TGTGCCACCAGCAGAGAGGGAGGGGGCTATGGCTACACCTTC

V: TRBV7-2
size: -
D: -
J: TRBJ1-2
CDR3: CASSFGHPYGYTF
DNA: TGTGCCAGCAGCTTTGGGCATCCATATGGCTACACCTTC

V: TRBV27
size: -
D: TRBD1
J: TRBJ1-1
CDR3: CASRRQGANTEAFF
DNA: TGTGCCAGCAGAAGACAGGGGGCGAACACTGAAGCTTTCTTT

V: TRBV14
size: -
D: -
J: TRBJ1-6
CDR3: CASSSEIGSSYNSPLHF
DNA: TGTGCCAGCAGCAGTGAGATTGGATCCTCCTATAATTCACCCCTCCACTTT

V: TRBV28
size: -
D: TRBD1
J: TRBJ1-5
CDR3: CASSYLEGAGNQPQHF
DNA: TGTGCCAGCAGTTACCTAGAGGGGGCAGGCAATCAGCCCCAGCATTTT

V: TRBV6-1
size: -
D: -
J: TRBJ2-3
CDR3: CASSEGPQGDTQYF
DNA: TGTGCCAGCAGTGAAGGGCCACAAGGAGATACGCAGTATTTT

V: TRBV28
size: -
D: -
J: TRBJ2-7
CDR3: CASSSRSHEQYF
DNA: TGTGCCAGCAGTTCTAGGAGCCACGAGCAGTACTTC

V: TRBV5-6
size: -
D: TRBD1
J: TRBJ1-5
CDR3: CASSSKRDSHQPQHF
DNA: TGTGCCAGCAGCAGCAAACGGGACAGTCATCAGCCCCAGCATTTT

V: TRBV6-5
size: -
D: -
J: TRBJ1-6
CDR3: CASSYSDRIGNSPLHF
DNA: TGTGCCAGCAGTTACTCTGACCGGATCGGCAATTCACCCCTCCACTTT

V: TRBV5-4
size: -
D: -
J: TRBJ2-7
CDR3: CASSLRVGDEQYF
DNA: TGTGCCAGCAGCCTGAGGGTCGGTGACGAGCAGTACTTC

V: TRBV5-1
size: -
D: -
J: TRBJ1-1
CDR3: CASSFRGAIGNTEAFF
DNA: TGCGCCAGCAGCTTCCGAGGGGCGATAGGGAACACTGAAGCTTTCTTT

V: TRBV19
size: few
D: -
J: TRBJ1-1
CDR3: CASTTIPGTMNTEAFF
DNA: TGTGCCAGTACCACCATTCCCGGGACAATGAACACTGAAGCTTTCTTT

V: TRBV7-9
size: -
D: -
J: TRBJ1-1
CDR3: CASSLKGTTEAFF
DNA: TGTGCCAGCAGCTTAAAAGGGACCACTGAAGCTTTCTTT

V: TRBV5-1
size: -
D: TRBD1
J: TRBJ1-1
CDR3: CASSLAGGNTEAFF
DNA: TGCGCCAGCAGCTTGGCAGGGGGGAACACTGAAGCTTTCTTT

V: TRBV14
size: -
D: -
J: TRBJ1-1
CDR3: CASSQAGRYTEAFF
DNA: TGTGCCAGCAGCCAAGCAGGGAGGTACACTGAAGCTTTCTTT

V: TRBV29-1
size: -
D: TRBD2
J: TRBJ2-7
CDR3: CSVEQAGVDGEQYF
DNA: TGCAGCGTTGAACAAGCGGGAGTAGACGGCGAGCAGTACTTC

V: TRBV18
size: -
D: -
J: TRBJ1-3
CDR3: CASSSQTGSGNTIYF
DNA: TGTGCCAGCTCATCGCAGACGGGCTCTGGAAACACCATATATTTT

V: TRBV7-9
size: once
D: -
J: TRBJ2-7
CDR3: CASSHDSYEQYF
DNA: TGTGCCAGCAGCCATGACAGCTACGAGCAGTACTTC

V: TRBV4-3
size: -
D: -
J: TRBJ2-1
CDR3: CASSQDAQGKDEQFF
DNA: TGCGCCAGCAGCCAAGATGCCCAGGGGAAGGATGAGCAGTTCTTC

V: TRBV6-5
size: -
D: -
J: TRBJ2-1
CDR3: CASSRTAQEQFF
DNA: TGTGCCAGCAGCCGGACGGCTCAAGAGCAGTTCTTC

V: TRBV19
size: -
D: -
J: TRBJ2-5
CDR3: CASSITLQSRGQETQYF
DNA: TGTGCCAGTAGTATCACCCTACAGAGTAGAGGGCAAGAGACCCAGTACTTC

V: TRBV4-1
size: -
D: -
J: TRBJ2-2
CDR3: CASSPSQGARTGELFF
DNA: TGCGCCAGCAGCCCCTCCCAAGGGGCAAGAACCGGGGAGCTGTTTTTT

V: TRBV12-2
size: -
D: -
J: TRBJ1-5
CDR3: CASRPRTAYSNQPQHF
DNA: TGTGCAAGTCGCCCTCGGACAGCCTATAGCAATCAGCCCCAGCATTTT

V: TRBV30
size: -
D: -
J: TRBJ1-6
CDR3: CAWSVRNNSPLHF
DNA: TGTGCCTGGAGTGTACGGAATAATTCACCCCTCCACTTT

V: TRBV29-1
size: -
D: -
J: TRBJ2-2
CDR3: CSVGGTGELFF
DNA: TGCAGCGTTGGGGGCACCGGGGAGCTGTTTTTT

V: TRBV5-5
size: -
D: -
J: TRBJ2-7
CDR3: CASSLGSGYEQYF
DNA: TGTGCCAGCAGCTTGGGGTCGGGCTACGAGCAGTACTTC

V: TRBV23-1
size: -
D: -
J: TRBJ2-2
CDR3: CALWGTGATGELFF
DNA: TGCGCCCTATGGGGGACGGGAGCGACCGGGGAGCTGTTTTTT

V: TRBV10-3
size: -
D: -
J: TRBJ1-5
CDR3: CAISELGRASNQPQHF
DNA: TGTGCCATCAGTGAGTTAGGCAGGGCCAGCAATCAGCCCCAGCATTTT

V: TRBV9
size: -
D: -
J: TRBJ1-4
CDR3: CASSIGTGKEKLFF
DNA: TGTGCCAGCAGCATCGGGACGGGGAAGGAAAAACTGTTTTTT

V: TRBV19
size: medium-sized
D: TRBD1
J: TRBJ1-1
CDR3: CASRGWTEAFF
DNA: TGTGCCAGCAGGGGGTGGACTGAAGCTTTCTTT

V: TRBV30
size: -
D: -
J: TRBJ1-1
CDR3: CAWRGESEAFF
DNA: TGTGCCTGGAGGGGGGAGTCCGAAGCTTTCTTT

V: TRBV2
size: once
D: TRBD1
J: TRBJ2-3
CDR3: CASRRTGIADTQYF
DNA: TGTGCCAGCAGGAGGACAGGGATCGCAGATACGCAGTATTTT

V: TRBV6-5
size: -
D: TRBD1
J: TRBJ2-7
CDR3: CASSYPKDRGGYEQYF
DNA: TGTGCCAGCAGTTACCCGAAGGACAGGGGAGGCTATGAGCAGTACTTC

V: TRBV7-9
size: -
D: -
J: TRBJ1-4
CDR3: CASSPEGSTNEKLFF
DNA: TGTGCCAGCAGCCCCGAAGGGAGTACTAATGAAAAACTGTTTTTT

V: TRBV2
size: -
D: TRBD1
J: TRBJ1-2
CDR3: CASSEKGGQGARNGYTF
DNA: TGTGCCAGCAGTGAAAAGGGGGGTCAGGGGGCGAGGAATGGCTACACCTTC

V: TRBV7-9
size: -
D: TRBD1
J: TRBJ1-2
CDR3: CASSSGGYRQGNYGYTF
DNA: TGTGCCAGCAGCTCAGGGGGGTACCGACAGGGAAACTATGGCTACACCTTC

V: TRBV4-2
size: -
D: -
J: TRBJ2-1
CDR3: CASSPRTSSYNEQFF
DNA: TGTGCCAGCAGCCCCCGGACCAGCTCCTACAATGAGCAGTTCTTC

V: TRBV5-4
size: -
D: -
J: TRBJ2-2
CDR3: CASSLSPGELFF
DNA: TGTGCCAGCAGCTTAAGCCCCGGGGAGCTGTTTTTT